The 2 T cell receptor beta chains given below trace back to one sample, sequenced in a study of shared clonotypes between healthy human individuals. This table comes from immunoSEQ multiplex PCR, and its TCRdb copy is limited to in-frame clones, with some not included. The sample lists roughly 110,000 clones; about 70% were seen once. Sequencing input: memory CD8+ T cells sorted from blood. Described subset: CD45RO+ cells pooled with CCR7-negative TemRA cells. The receptors originated from a woman under 40 in good health.

The chain joins TRBV25-1 to TRBJ2-2; TRBD1 is a possible D gene (6 bases). Germline V CDR1 and CDR2: MGHDK, SYGVNS. The length of the CDR3 is 17 residues. V lost 4 bases, J lost 0 bases, and 15 bases lay in between. CDR3 sequence: CASSGTAPHANTGELFF. In DNA, the CDR3 is TGTGCCAGCAGTGGGACAGCGCCTCACGCGAACACCGGGGAGCTGTTTTTT. Full variable domain (rest looked up from reference TRBV25-1 and TRBJ2-2): EADIYQTPRYLVIGTGKKITLECSQTMGHDKMYWYQQDPGMELHLIHYSYGVNSTEKGDLSSESTVSRIRTEHFPLTLESARPSHTSQYLCASSGTAPHANTGELFFGEGSRLTVL.

This clone was seen only a few times. The genes are TRBV30 and TRBJ2-7; D may be TRBD1 or TRBD2 (5 bases each). The CDR3 loop spans 17 amino acids. V was shortened by 0 bases and J by 2 bases, with 20 bases between the two germline ends. Germline CDR1 is GTSNPN and CDR2 is SVGIG (reference sequence). CDR3 in DNA: TGTGCCTGGAGTGTCGGGGACGGTTGGGACCGTGCCTACGAGCAGTACTTC. Translating it yields CAWSVGDGWDRAYEQYF.